This entry is about one T cell receptor (beta chain). The data were taken from a study of shared clonotypes between healthy human individuals. Study at large: Those who served as donors were a couple of women and a few men between the ages of 18 and 49. For every donor, three CD4 naive, three CD4 memory, two CD8 naive and one CD8 memory plates were used.

This was a deep-level run. Data came from immunoSEQ multiplex PCR; TCRdb stores just in-frame clones and leaves some out. The sample records about 1.4 million clones, over 95% being singletons. V was cut by 3 bases and J by 4 bases, with 7 bases left in between. The germline V gene encodes CDR1 WSHSY and CDR2 SAAADI. This CDR3 has 13 residues. Every donor was a Caucasian adult from Nashville, Tennessee. The sample consisted of naive CD4+ T cells sorted from blood. Noted subset: CD45RA+ positively selected. The receptor's source is a man under 40 in good health. The V call is TRBV10-2, the J call TRBJ1-5; unclear D gene. The DNA for the CDR3 is TGCGCCAGCAGTGACCGCTGGAATCAGCCCCAGCATTTT. This codes for CASSDRWNQPQHF.